Below are 2 T cell receptor beta chains sequenced from a single sample in a study of blood T cell repertoires in COVID-19. Generated by immunoSEQ multiplex PCR, the TCRdb table keeps only in-frame clones and is missing some. The data hold about 220,000 clones, with approximately 90% observed a single time. Input material: peripheral blood. Source of these receptors: a man in his forties with acute or convalescent COVID-19.

The rearrangement links TRBV9 to TRBJ2-7; no firm D call. The CDR3 sequence is 14 residues long. V shed 4 bases and J shed 5 bases, with 16 bases lying between them. Germline lookup yields CDR1 SGDLS and CDR2 YYNGEE. The CDR3 DNA reads TGTGCCAGCAGCCCGCTGGGCTGGGTGCACGAGCAGTACTTC. Translating it yields CASSPLGWVHEQYF.

The chain recombines TRBV4-1 with TRBJ2-5; the D gene is possibly TRBD1 (5 bases). Germline values: CDR1 MGHRA, CDR2 YSYEKL. This CDR3 region has 13 residues. V was trimmed by 0 bases and J by 9 bases, leaving 11 bases between them. The CDR3 protein is CASSQEWGVAQYF. CDR3 nucleotides: TGCGCCAGCAGCCAAGAGTGGGGCGTTGCCCAGTACTTC.